A selection of T cell receptor beta chains follows, all from one sample in a study of cytomegalovirus exposure and HLA in healthy donors. Generated by immunoSEQ multiplex PCR, the TCRdb table keeps only in-frame clones and is missing some. The sample consists of a few hundred thousand clones, roughly 88% of them appearing once. The sample taken for sequencing was PBMCs. Every receptor here comes from a woman aged 25 to 45 in good health and CMV-seropositive. The CDR3 runs from the conserved cysteine through the conserved F or W. A D gene is named only where the DNA matches it firmly. Clone size is stated in some rows and not others, as once, few, many or a class when expanded.

v_call: TRBV5-1
clone_size: .
j_call: TRBJ2-1
d_call: TRBD2
cdr3_nt: TGCGCCAGCAGCTTTAGCGGGAGCTCCTACAATGAGCAGTTCTTC
cdr3_aa: CASSFSGSSYNEQFF

v_call: TRBV29-1
clone_size: .
j_call: TRBJ2-1
d_call: TRBD2
cdr3_nt: TGCAGCGTTGGGACTAGCGGGATCTACAATGAGCAGTTCTTC
cdr3_aa: CSVGTSGIYNEQFF

v_call: TRBV6-1
clone_size: once
j_call: TRBJ2-7
d_call: TRBD2
cdr3_nt: TGTGCCAGCAGTGTAGGACTAGCGGGTTCCTACGAGCAGTACTTC
cdr3_aa: CASSVGLAGSYEQYF

v_call: TRBV28
clone_size: .
j_call: TRBJ2-7
d_call: .
cdr3_nt: TGTGCCAGCGGGCGGGAAAACTCCGAGCAGTACTTC
cdr3_aa: CASGRENSEQYF

v_call: TRBV7-2
clone_size: .
j_call: TRBJ1-2
d_call: .
cdr3_nt: TGTGCCAGCAGCTCCCTTGGGGACTATGGCTACACCTTC
cdr3_aa: CASSSLGDYGYTF

v_call: TRBV6-1
clone_size: .
j_call: TRBJ1-1
d_call: .
cdr3_nt: TGTGCCAGCAACTCAGGGGAGGACACTGAAGCTTTCTTT
cdr3_aa: CASNSGEDTEAFF

v_call: TRBV30
clone_size: .
j_call: TRBJ2-4
d_call: .
cdr3_nt: TGTGCCTGGAGTGTAAGGAACATTCAGTACTTC
cdr3_aa: CAWSVRNIQYF

v_call: TRBV6-1
clone_size: .
j_call: TRBJ1-2
d_call: .
cdr3_nt: TGTGCCAGCAGTAGAGAGGGGGGTGGCGACTATGGCTACACCTTC
cdr3_aa: CASSREGGGDYGYTF

v_call: TRBV6-1
clone_size: .
j_call: TRBJ2-7
d_call: .
cdr3_nt: TGTGCCAGCAGTGAAGGGGGCAGGGACACCTATAGGCAGTACTTC
cdr3_aa: CASSEGGRDTYRQYF

v_call: TRBV18
clone_size: .
j_call: TRBJ2-1
d_call: TRBD1
cdr3_nt: TGTGCCAGCTCACGAGACAGGGCCCTTTTGCAGTTCTTC
cdr3_aa: CASSRDRALLQFF

v_call: TRBV11-2
clone_size: .
j_call: TRBJ2-1
d_call: TRBD2
cdr3_nt: TGTGCCAGCACCTACAGCGGGAGTACCCTCAATGAGCAGTTCTTC
cdr3_aa: CASTYSGSTLNEQFF

v_call: TRBV10-1
clone_size: .
j_call: TRBJ2-1
d_call: TRBD2
cdr3_nt: TGCGCCAGCAGCTCCGGACTAGAGGGCAATGAGCAGTTCTTC
cdr3_aa: CASSSGLEGNEQFF

v_call: TRBV7-9
clone_size: .
j_call: TRBJ2-6
d_call: TRBD1
cdr3_nt: TGTGCCAGCAGCCATGCGACAGGGTCGAGCTCTGGGGCCAACGTCCTGACTTTC
cdr3_aa: CASSHATGSSSGANVLTF

v_call: TRBV7-8
clone_size: .
j_call: TRBJ2-3
d_call: TRBD1
cdr3_nt: TGTGCCAGCAGCTTTAACGGACAGGGGGCCACGCAGTATTTT
cdr3_aa: CASSFNGQGATQYF

v_call: TRBV6-5
clone_size: .
j_call: TRBJ1-5
d_call: .
cdr3_nt: TGTGCCAGCAGTTACTCAGGATTAGATAATCAGCCCCAGCATTTT
cdr3_aa: CASSYSGLDNQPQHF

v_call: TRBV30
clone_size: .
j_call: TRBJ2-7
d_call: .
cdr3_nt: TGTGCCTGGAGTTCGGTCGAGCGGGTTTACGGCTACGAGCAGTACTTC
cdr3_aa: CAWSSVERVYGYEQYF

v_call: TRBV9
clone_size: .
j_call: TRBJ2-2
d_call: .
cdr3_nt: TGTGCCAGCAGCGGTAGCGGATACACCGGGGAGCTGTTTTTT
cdr3_aa: CASSGSGYTGELFF

v_call: TRBV5-1
clone_size: .
j_call: TRBJ2-3
d_call: TRBD1
cdr3_nt: TGCGCCAGCAGCCTGGACAGGGGCACAGATACGCAGTATTTT
cdr3_aa: CASSLDRGTDTQYF

v_call: TRBV14
clone_size: .
j_call: TRBJ1-5
d_call: .
cdr3_nt: TGTGCCAGCAGCCAACAGACGAATCAGCCCCAGCATTTT
cdr3_aa: CASSQQTNQPQHF

v_call: TRBV27
clone_size: .
j_call: TRBJ2-7
d_call: .
cdr3_nt: TGTGCCAGCAGTTCCCCGTTGCGCGAGCAGTACTTC
cdr3_aa: CASSSPLREQYF

v_call: TRBV12-5
clone_size: .
j_call: TRBJ1-1
d_call: .
cdr3_nt: TGTGCTAGCGCCGGGGGGGTCGACACTGAAGCTTTCTTT
cdr3_aa: CASAGGVDTEAFF

v_call: TRBV5-1
clone_size: .
j_call: TRBJ1-1
d_call: .
cdr3_nt: TGCGCCAGCAGCTTGTGGGAGAACACTGAAGCTTTCTTT
cdr3_aa: CASSLWENTEAFF